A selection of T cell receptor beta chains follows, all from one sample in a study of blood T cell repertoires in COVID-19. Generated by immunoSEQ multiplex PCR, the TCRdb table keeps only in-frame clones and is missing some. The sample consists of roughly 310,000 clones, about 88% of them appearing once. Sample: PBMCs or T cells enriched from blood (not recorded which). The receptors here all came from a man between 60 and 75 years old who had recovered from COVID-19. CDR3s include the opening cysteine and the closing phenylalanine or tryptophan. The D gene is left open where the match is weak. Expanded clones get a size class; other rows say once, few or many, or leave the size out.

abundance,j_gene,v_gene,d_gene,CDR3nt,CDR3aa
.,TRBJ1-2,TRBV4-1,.,TGCGCCAGCAAGTTGGCGGAGGGGAACTATGGCTACACCTTC,CASKLAEGNYGYTF
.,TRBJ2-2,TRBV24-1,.,TGTGCCACCAACCAGGGGTCCGGGGAGCTGTTTTTT,CATNQGSGELFF
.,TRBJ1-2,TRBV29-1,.,TGCAGCGTTGATTCCACTTACCTCTACACCTTC,CSVDSTYLYTF
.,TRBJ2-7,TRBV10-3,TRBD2,TGTGCCATCCCCCCGCGGGAGGAACCCTCCTTC,CAIPPREEPSF
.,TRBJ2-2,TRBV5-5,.,TGTGCCAGCAGCTGGACCCCCGAGGGATCCGGGGAGCTGTTTTTT,CASSWTPEGSGELFF
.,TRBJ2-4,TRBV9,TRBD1,TGTGCCAGCAGCGGACCCGAACTCGGGACAGGGTTGGTCATTCAGTACTTC,CASSGPELGTGLVIQYF
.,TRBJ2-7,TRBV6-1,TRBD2,TGTGCCAGCAGTGGGGGACTATCGCTCTCCTACGAGCAGTACTTC,CASSGGLSLSYEQYF
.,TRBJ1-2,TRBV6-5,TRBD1,TGTGCCAGCAGTTCCCCGGACAGGGGAGACTATGGCTACACCTTC,CASSSPDRGDYGYTF
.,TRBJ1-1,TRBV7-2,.,TGTGCCAGCAGCTCGAGACAGGCCCTCCTGAACACTGAAGCTTTCTTT,CASSSRQALLNTEAFF
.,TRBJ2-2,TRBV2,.,TGTGCCAGCAGTGTTCGGGGGGCAGCGGGCGGGGAGCTGTTTTTT,CASSVRGAAGGELFF
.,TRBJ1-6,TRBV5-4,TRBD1,TGTGCCAGCAGCCCGGGGACAGGGGCTTCACCCCTCCACTTT,CASSPGTGASPLHF
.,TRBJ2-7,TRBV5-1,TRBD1,TGCGCCAGCAGACAGGGGAAAAACTACGAGCAGTACTTC,CASRQGKNYEQYF
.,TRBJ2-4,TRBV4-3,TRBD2,TGCGCCAGCGCTAAAATCGGAGGTAGCGGGGGGGCCTTGACCAAAAACATTCAGTACTTC,CASAKIGGSGGALTKNIQYF
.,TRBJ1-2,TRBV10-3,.,TGTGCCATCAGTGAGTCGTTACAGAATGGTGGCTACACCTTC,CAISESLQNGGYTF
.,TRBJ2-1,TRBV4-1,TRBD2,TGCGCCAGCAGCCAAGAAGCGGGAATGAAGGGTGAGCAGTTCTTC,CASSQEAGMKGEQFF
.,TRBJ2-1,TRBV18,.,TGTGCCAGCTCACCTCTTCCTACTAGTTTGGGTGAGCAGTTCTTC,CASSPLPTSLGEQFF
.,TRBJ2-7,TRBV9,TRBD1,TGTGCCTCAAGTACAGGGGACACCTACGAGCAGTACTTC,CASSTGDTYEQYF
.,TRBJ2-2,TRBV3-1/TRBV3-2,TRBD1,TGTGCCAGCAGCGTTCGGACAGGGCTGTCCGGGGAGCTGTTTTTT,CASSVRTGLSGELFF
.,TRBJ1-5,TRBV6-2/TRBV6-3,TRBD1,TGTGCCAGCAGTTCTGACCTAGGGGGCAATAATCAGCCCCAGCATTTT,CASSSDLGGNNQPQHF
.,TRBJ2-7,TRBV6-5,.,TGTGCCAGCACGGGACACCTTCGTGGCGAGCAGTACTTC,CASTGHLRGEQYF
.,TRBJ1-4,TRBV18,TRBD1,TGTGCCAGCTCCTACGCTCCGGGACAGTTTAATGAAAAACTGTTTTTT,CASSYAPGQFNEKLFF
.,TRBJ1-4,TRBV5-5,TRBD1,TGTGCCAGCAGCTCGCAGGGACAGCCAAATGAAAAACTGTTTTTT,CASSSQGQPNEKLFF
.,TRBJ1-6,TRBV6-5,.,TGTGCCAGCAGCTACGTGGGGCATTCACCCCTCCACTTT,CASSYVGHSPLHF
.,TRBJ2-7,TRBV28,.,TGTGCCAGCAGTTTTAGCGACGAGCAGTACTTC,CASSFSDEQYF
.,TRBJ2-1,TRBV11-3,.,TGTGCCAGCAGCACAACTCGGGTTGGTTTGAATGAGCAGTTCTTC,CASSTTRVGLNEQFF
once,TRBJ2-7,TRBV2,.,TGTGCCAGCGCGCTAGACAGTACCTACGAGCAGTACTTC,CASALDSTYEQYF
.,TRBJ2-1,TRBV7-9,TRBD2,TGTGCCAGCAGCTTGGCTAGCGGGATATCATCCTACAATGAGCAGTTCTTC,CASSLASGISSYNEQFF
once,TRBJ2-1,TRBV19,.,TGTGCCAGTAGTATTAATCGGGAGTTAAAGTTCTTC,CASSINRELKFF
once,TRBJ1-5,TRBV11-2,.,TGTGCCAGCAGCTTAACAGGTAGCAATCAGCCCCAGCATTTT,CASSLTGSNQPQHF
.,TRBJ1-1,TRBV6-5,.,TGTGCCAGCAGCCAGGGGCAGGGGAGCGCTTTCTTT,CASSQGQGSAFF
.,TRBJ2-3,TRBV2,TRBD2,TGTGCCAGCAGTGGACTAGCGGGGATCACAGATACGCAGTATTTT,CASSGLAGITDTQYF
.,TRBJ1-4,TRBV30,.,TGTGCCCTGGATAGGGCCCTCGGAGGTGAAAAACTGTTTTTT,CALDRALGGEKLFF
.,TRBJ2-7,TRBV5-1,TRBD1,TGCGCCAGCAGCTTGGGACAGGGTCGAGAGCAGTACTTC,CASSLGQGREQYF
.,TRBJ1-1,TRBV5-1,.,TGCGCCAGCAGCTTGGAGACAGTGCGAGATGAAGCTTTCTTT,CASSLETVRDEAFF
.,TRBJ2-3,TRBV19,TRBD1,TGTGCCAGTAGTACGAGACAGGGTTCTGTCACAGATACGCAGTATTTT,CASSTRQGSVTDTQYF
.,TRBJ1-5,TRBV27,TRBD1,TGTGCCAGCAGCTCGGTCCGGGACAGTCATCAGCCCCAGCATTTT,CASSSVRDSHQPQHF
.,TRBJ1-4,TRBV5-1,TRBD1,TGCGCCAGCGGAGCAGGGGGCGCTTCTACTAATGAAAAACTGTTTTTT,CASGAGGASTNEKLFF
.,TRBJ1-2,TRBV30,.,TGTGCCTGGAGTGTAGTCTTCGGCCGGACTGGCTATGGCTACACCTTC,CAWSVVFGRTGYGYTF
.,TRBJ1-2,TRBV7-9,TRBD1,TGTGCCAGCGTTTCGACAGGGTCGGCTGGCTACACCTTC,CASVSTGSAGYTF
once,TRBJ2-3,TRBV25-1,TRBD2,TGTGCCAGCAGTCCGGCTAGCGGGGGGAAAGATACGCAGTATTTT,CASSPASGGKDTQYF
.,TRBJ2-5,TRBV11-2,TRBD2,TGTGCCAGCAGCTTAGGGGGGGGTTGGGAGACCCAGTACTTC,CASSLGGGWETQYF
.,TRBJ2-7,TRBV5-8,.,TGTGCCAGCAGCTTACGAGCCTACGAGCAGTACTTC,CASSLRAYEQYF
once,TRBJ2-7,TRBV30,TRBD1,TGTGCCTGGAATACAGGGGGCGCCCCTACCGAGCAGTACTTC,CAWNTGGAPTEQYF
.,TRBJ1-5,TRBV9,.,TGTGCCAGCAGCGTAGCTGGGGGCGACGGCAATCAGCCCCAGCATTTT,CASSVAGGDGNQPQHF
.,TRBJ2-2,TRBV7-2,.,TGTGCCAGCAGCTTAGAGCGGATTAACACCGGGGAGCTGTTTTTT,CASSLERINTGELFF
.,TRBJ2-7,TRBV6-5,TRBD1,TGTGCCAGCAGTTTAAGACAGGGTTCCTCCTACGAGCAGTACTTC,CASSLRQGSSYEQYF
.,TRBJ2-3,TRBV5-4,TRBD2,TGTGCCAGCAGCCCGGGACTAGCGGGCCCCACAGATACGCAGTATTTT,CASSPGLAGPTDTQYF
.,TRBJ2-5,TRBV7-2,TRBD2,TGTGCCATCGGTAGCGGGAGCTGGATGGAGACCCAGTACTTC,CAIGSGSWMETQYF
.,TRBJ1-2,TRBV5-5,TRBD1,TGTGCCAGCAGCCTCTCGGGACAGGGGAGGATGAACTATGGCTACACCTTC,CASSLSGQGRMNYGYTF
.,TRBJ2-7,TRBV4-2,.,TGTGCCAGCAGCCAAGAGGTGGGGGGCTCCTACGAGCAGTACTTC,CASSQEVGGSYEQYF